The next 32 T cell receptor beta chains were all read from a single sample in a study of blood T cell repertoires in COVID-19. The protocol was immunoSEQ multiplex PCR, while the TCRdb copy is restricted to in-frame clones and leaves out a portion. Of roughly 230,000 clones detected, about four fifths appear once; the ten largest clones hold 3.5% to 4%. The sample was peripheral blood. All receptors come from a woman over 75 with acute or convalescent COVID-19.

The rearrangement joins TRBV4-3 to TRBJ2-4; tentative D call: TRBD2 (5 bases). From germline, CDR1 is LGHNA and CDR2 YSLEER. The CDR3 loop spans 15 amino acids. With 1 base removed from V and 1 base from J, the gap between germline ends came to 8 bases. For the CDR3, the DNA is TGCGCCAGCAGCCAAGCTCGGGGTGCCAAAAACATTCAGTACTTC. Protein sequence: CASSQARGAKNIQYF.

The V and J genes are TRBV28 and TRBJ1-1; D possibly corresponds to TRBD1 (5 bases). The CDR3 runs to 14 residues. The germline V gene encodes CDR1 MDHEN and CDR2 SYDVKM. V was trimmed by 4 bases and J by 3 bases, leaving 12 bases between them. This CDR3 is CASSSPDSDTEAFF. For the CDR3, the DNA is TGTGCCAGCAGTTCCCCAGACAGTGACACTGAAGCTTTCTTT. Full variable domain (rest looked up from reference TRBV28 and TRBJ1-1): DVKVTQSSRYLVKRTGEKVFLECVQDMDHENMFWYRQDPGLGLRLIYFSYDVKMKEKGDIPEGYSVSREKKERFSLILESASTNQTSMYLCASSSPDSDTEAFFGQGTRLTVV.

The CDR3 is CASSSAGGTEAFF. The CDR3 DNA sequence: TGTGCCAGCAGCTCCGCAGGGGGTACTGAAGCTTTCTTT. The rearrangement uses TRBV7-2 and TRBJ1-1; 7 bases map to TRBD1. The junction had 4 bases not matched to a gene; V was cut back by 4 bases and J by 5 bases. The CDR3 spans 13 residues. Germline CDR1 and CDR2: SGHTA and FQGNSA. The full variable domain, rest sourced from reference TRBV7-2 and TRBJ1-1, is GAGVSQSPSNKVTEKGKDVELRCDPISGHTALYWYRQSLGQGLEFLIYFQGNSAPDKSGLPSDRFSAERTGGSVSTLTIQRTQQEDSAVYLCASSSAGGTEAFFGQGTRLTVV.

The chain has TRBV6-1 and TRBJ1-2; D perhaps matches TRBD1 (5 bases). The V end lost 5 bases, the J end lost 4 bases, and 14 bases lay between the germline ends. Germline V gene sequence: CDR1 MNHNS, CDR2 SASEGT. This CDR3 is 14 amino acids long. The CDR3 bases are TGTGCCAGCAGTTGGAGGGAGGGGCGCTATGGCTACACCTTC. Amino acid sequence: CASSWREGRYGYTF.

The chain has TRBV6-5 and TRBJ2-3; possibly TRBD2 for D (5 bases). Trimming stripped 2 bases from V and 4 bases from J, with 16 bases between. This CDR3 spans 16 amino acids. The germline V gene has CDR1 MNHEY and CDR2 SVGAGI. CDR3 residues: CASSYGLKGPPDTQYF. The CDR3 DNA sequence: TGTGCCAGCAGTTACGGACTCAAGGGCCCCCCAGATACGCAGTATTTT.

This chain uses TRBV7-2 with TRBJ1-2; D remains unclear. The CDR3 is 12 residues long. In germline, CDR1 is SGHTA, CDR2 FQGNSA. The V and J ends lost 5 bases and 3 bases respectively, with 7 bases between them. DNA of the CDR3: TGTGCCAGCAGCCCCCGGGACTATGGCTACACCTTC. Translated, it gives CASSPRDYGYTF. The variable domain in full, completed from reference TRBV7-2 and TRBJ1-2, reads GAGVSQSPSNKVTEKGKDVELRCDPISGHTALYWYRQSLGQGLEFLIYFQGNSAPDKSGLPSDRFSAERTGGSVSTLTIQRTQQEDSAVYLCASSPRDYGYTFGSGTRLTVV.

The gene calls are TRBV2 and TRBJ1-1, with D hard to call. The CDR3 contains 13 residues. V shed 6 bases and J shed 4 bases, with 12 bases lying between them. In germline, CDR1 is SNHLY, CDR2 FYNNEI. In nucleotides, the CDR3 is TGTGCCAGCAGGGGCCCGGCCCTCACTGAAGCTTTCTTT. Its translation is CASRGPALTEAFF.

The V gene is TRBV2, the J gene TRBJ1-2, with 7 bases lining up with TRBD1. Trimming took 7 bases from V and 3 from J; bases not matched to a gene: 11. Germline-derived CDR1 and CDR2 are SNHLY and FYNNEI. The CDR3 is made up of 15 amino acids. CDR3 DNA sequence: TGTGCCAGCAAGGGGGAAAGGGGGCTGTACTATGGCTACACCTTC. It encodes CASKGERGLYYGYTF. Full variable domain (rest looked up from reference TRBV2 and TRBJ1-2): EPEVTQTPSHQVTQMGQEVILRCVPISNHLYFYWYRQILGQKVEFLVSFYNNEISEKSEIFDDQFSVERPDGSNFTLKIRSTKLEDSAMYFCASKGERGLYYGYTFGSGTRLTVV.

The CDR3 is CASRNTGGDEKLFF. CDR3 sequence (DNA): TGTGCCAGCAGGAATACAGGGGGCGATGAAAAACTGTTTTTT. The V gene is TRBV3-1 (or the pseudogene TRBV3-2), the J gene TRBJ1-4; TRBD1 matches 9 bases. CDR1 and CDR2 from the germline V gene are LGHDT and YNNKEL (reference sequence). After removal of 6 bases from V and 6 bases from J, the junction contained 5 bases not matched to a gene. The CDR3 loop spans 14 amino acids.

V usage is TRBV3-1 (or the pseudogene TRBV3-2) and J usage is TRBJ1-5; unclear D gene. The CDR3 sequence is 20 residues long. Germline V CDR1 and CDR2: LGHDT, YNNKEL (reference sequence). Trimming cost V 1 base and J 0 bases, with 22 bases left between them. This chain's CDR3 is CASSQGAAPRSIDSNQPQHF. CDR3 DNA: TGTGCCAGCAGCCAAGGTGCGGCTCCTCGCAGCATCGATAGCAATCAGCCCCAGCATTTT.

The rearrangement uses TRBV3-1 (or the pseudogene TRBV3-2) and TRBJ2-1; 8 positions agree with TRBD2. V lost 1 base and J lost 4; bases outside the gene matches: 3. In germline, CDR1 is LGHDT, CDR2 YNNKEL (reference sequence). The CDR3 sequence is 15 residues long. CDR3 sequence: CASSQGLAGYNEQFF. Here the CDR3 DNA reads TGTGCCAGCAGCCAAGGGTTAGCGGGGTACAATGAGCAGTTCTTC.

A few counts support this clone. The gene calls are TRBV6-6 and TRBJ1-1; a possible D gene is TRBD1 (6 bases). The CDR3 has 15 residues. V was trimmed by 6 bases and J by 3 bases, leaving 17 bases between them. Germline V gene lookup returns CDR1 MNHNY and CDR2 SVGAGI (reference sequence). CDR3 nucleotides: TGTGCCAGCAGCTCCAACAGGGATAGTTACACTGAAGCTTTCTTT. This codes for CASSSNRDSYTEAFF.

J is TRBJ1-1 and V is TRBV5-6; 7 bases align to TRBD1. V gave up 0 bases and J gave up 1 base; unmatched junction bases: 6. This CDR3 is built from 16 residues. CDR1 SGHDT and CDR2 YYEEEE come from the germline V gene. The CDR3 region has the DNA TGTGCCAGCAGCTTGGCACCGACAGGGCGGAACACTGAAGCTTTCTTT. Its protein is CASSLAPTGRNTEAFF.

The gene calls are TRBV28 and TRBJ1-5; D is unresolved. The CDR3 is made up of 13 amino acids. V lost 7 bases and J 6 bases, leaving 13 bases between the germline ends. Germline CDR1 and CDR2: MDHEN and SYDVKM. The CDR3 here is CASNGDVAQPQHF. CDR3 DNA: TGTGCCAGCAACGGAGATGTGGCTCAGCCCCAGCATTTT.

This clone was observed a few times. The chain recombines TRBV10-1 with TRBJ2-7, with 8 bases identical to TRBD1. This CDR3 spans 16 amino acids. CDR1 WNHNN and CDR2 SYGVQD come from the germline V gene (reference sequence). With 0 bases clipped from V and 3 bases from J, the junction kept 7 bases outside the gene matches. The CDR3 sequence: CASSESTGQGFYEQYF. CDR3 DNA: TGCGCCAGCAGTGAGTCGACTGGACAGGGATTCTACGAGCAGTACTTC.

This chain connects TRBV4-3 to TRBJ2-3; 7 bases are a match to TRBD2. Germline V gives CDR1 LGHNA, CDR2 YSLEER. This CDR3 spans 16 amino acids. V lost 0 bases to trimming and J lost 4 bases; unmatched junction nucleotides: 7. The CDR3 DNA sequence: TGCGCCAGCAGCCAAGATTGGGGAGGGTGGTCAGATACGCAGTATTTT. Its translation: CASSQDWGGWSDTQYF.

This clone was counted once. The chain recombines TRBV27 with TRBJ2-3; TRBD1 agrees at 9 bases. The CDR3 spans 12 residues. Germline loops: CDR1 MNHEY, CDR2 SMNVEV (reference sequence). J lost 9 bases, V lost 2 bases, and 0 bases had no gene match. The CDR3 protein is CASSLTGGTQYF. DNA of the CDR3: TGTGCCAGCAGTTTAACAGGGGGCACGCAGTATTTT.

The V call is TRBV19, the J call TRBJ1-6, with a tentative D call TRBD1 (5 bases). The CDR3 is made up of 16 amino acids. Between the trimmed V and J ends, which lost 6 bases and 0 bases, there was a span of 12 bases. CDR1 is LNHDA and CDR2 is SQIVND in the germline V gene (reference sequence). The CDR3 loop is CASRWDSSSYNSPLHF. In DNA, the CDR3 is TGTGCCAGTAGATGGGACTCCAGCTCCTATAATTCACCCCTCCACTTT.

This chain's CDR3 is CASTQKRGEQYF. The CDR3 region has the DNA TGTGCCAGCACTCAAAAAAGGGGCGAGCAGTACTTC. The genes are TRBV12-3 or TRBV12-4 and TRBJ2-7, with a tentative D call TRBD1 (5 bases). Deletions cut 7 bases from V and 6 bases from J, with 13 bases between. The CDR3 contains 12 residues.

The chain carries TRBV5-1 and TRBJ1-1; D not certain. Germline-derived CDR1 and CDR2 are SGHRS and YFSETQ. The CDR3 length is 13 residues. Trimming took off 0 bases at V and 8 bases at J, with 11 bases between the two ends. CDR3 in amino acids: CASSLAGSAEAFF. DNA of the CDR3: TGCGCCAGCAGCTTGGCCGGGTCAGCCGAAGCTTTCTTT.

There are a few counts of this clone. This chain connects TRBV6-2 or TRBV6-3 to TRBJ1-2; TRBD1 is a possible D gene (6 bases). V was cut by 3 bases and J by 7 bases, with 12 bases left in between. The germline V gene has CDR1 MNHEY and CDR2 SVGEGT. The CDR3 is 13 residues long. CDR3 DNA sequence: TGTGCCAGCAGTTATCGACAGGTCGGTGGCTACACCTTC. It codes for CASSYRQVGGYTF.

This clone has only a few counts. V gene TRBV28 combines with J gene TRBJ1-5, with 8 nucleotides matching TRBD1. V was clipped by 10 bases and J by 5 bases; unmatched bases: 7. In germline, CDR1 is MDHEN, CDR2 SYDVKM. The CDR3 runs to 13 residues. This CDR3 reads CATTGGSYQPQHF. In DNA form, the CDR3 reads TGTGCCACCACAGGGGGAAGCTATCAGCCCCAGCATTTT.

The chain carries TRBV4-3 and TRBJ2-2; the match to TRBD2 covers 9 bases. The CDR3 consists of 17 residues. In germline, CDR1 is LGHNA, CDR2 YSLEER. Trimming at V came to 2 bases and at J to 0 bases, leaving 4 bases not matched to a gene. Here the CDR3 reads CASSQIAGVTNTGELFF. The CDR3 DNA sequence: TGCGCCAGCAGCCAAATAGCGGGGGTCACGAACACCGGGGAGCTGTTTTTT.

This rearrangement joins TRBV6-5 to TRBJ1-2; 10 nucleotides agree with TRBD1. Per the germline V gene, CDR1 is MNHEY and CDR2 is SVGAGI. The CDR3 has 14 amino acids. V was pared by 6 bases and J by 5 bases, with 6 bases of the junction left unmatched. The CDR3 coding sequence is TGTGCCAGCAGCCGGACAGGGGGAGGTTATGGCTACACCTTC. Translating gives CASSRTGGGYGYTF.

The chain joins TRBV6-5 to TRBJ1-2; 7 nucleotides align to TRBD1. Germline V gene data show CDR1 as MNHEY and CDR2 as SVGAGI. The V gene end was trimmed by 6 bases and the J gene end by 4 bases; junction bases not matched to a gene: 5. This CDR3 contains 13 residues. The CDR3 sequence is CASRWTGTYGYTF. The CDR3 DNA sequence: TGTGCCAGCAGGTGGACAGGCACCTATGGCTACACCTTC.

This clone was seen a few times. The CDR3 DNA follows: TGTGCCAGTAGTCCGGGACAGGGGCGTTATGGCTACACCTTC. The encoded protein is CASSPGQGRYGYTF. V and J are TRBV19 and TRBJ1-2; 10 bases map to TRBD1. V trimming: 5 bases; J trimming: 5 bases; junction bases outside the gene matches: 5. Germline V gene sequence: CDR1 LNHDA, CDR2 SQIVND (reference sequence). This CDR3 region has 14 residues.

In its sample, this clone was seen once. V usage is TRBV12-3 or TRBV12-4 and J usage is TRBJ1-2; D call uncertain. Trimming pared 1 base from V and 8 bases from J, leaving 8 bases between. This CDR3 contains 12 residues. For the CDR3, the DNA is TGTGCCAGCAGTTTAGTTCCTACGGGCTACACCTTC. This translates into CASSLVPTGYTF.

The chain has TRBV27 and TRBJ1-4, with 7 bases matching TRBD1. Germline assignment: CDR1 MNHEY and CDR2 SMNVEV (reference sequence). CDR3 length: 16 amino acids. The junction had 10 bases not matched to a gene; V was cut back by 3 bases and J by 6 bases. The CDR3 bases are TGTGCCAGCAGTTTTGACAGGGAGGTGAAGGATGAAAAACTGTTTTTT. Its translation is CASSFDREVKDEKLFF. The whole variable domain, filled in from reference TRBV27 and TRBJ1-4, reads EAQVTQNPRYLITVTGKKLTVTCSQNMNHEYMSWYRQDPGLGLRQIYYSMNVEVTDKGDVPEGYKVSRKEKRNFPLILESPSPNQTSLYFCASSFDREVKDEKLFFGSGTQLSVL.

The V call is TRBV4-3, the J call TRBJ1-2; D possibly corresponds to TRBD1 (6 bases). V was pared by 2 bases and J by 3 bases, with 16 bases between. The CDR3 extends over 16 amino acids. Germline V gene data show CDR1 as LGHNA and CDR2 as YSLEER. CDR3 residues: CASSQYRDIEDYGYTF. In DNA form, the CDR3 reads TGCGCCAGCAGCCAATACCGGGACATAGAGGACTATGGCTACACCTTC.

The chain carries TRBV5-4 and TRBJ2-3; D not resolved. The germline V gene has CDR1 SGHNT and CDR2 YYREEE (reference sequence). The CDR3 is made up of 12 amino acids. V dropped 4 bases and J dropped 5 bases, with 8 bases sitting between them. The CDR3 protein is CASSPVKDTQYF. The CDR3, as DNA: TGTGCCAGCAGCCCGGTCAAAGATACGCAGTATTTT.

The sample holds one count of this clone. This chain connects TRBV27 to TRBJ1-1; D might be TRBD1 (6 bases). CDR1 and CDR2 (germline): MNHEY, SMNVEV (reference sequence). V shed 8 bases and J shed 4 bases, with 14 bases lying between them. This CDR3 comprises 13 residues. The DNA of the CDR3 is TGTGCCAGCCACCTGCAGGGGAGCACTGAAGCTTTCTTT. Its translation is CASHLQGSTEAFF.

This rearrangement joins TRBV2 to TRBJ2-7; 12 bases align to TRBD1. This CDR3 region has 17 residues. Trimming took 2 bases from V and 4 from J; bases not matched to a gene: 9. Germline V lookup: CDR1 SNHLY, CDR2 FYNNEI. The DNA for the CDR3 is TGTGCCAGCAGTGAATTAGGGGGGACAGGGGGCGGTTACGAGCAGTACTTC. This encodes CASSELGGTGGGYEQYF.